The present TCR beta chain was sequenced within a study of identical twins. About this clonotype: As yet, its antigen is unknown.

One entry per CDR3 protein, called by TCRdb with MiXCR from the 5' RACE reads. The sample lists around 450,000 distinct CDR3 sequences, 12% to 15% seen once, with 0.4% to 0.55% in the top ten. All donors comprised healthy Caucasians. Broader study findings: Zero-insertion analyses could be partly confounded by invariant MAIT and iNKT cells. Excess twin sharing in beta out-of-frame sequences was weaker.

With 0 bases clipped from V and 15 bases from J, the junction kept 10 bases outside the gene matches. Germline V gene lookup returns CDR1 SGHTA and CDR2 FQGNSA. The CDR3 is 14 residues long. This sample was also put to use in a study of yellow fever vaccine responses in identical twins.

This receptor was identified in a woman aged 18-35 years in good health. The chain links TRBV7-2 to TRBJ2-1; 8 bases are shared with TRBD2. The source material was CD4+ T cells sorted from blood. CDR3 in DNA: TGTGCCAGCAGCTTAGCCACGGGACTAGAATTTTTGTTCTTC. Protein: CASSLATGLEFLFF.